Following are 23 T cell receptor beta chains from one sample sequenced in a study of shared clonotypes between healthy human individuals. Profiled with immunoSEQ multiplex PCR; TCRdb holds only in-frame clones, not every one. The sample carries roughly 1,500,000 clones, 97% to 99% recorded once. Input material: naive CD4+ T cells sorted from blood. Subset indicated: CD45RA+ positively selected. The receptors were gathered from a man aged 30-40 years in good health.

V gene TRBV18 combines with J gene TRBJ2-4; D unclear. V lost 2 bases and J lost 0, with 20 bases in between. The CDR3 consists of 19 residues. Germline CDR1 KGHSH, CDR2 LQKENI. CDR3 coding DNA: TGTGCCAGCTCACCATTAATAGCTACCGCGTCGTTAGCCAAAAACATTCAGTACTTC. It encodes CASSPLIATASLAKNIQYF.

This clone was counted a single time. The sample has other DNA sequences that encode this CDR3 too. This chain joins TRBV28 and TRBJ2-7, with 13 bases that match TRBD2. CDR1 MDHEN and CDR2 SYDVKM come from the germline V gene. After removal of 2 bases from V and 7 bases from J, the junction contained 2 bases not matched to a gene. There are 14 residues in the CDR3. The CDR3 sequence: CASSLGLAGDEQYF. CDR3 DNA sequence: TGTGCCAGCAGTTTAGGACTAGCGGGAGATGAGCAGTACTTC.

The chain has TRBV28 and TRBJ2-1; D might be TRBD1 (5 bases). The CDR3 consists of 15 residues. Per germline, CDR1 MDHEN and CDR2 SYDVKM. Trimming shortened V by 3 bases and J by 7 bases, and 16 bases separated the two germline ends. CDR3 sequence reads: CASSFSAFPGNEQFF. The CDR3 nucleotides read TGTGCCAGCAGTTTTTCGGCCTTCCCAGGGAATGAGCAGTTCTTC.

Remarks on this clone: This sample also contains other DNA sequences that code for the same CDR3. This chain's CDR3 is CATSRGGSGANVLTF. In DNA, the CDR3 is TGTGCCACCAGCAGAGGGGGGTCTGGGGCCAACGTCCTGACTTTC. The chain joins TRBV15 to TRBJ2-6; the D call may be TRBD1 or TRBD2 (5 bases each). V lost 1 base and J lost 1, with 5 bases in between. Looked up from germline, CDR1 is LNHNV and CDR2 is YYDKDF (reference sequence). The CDR3 length is 15 residues.

Comments on this clone: Other DNA sequences of this sample code for an identical CDR3. The chain has TRBV18 and TRBJ2-2; D gene unclear. The V end lost 6 bases, the J end lost 2 bases, and 4 bases lay between the germline ends. The V gene's germline CDR1 is KGHSH and CDR2 LQKENI. This CDR3 has 12 residues. The CDR3, as DNA: TGTGCCAGCTCTCCCAACACCGGGGAGCTGTTTTTT. Translation gives CASSPNTGELFF.

This rearrangement joins TRBV9 to TRBJ2-1; D perhaps matches TRBD2 (6 bases). Germline-derived CDR1 and CDR2 are SGDLS and YYNGEE. Trimming removed 0 bases at V and 2 bases at J, with 9 bases between. This CDR3 spans 15 amino acids. The CDR3 sequence: CASSVAPSAYNEQFF. As DNA, the CDR3 is TGTGCCAGCAGCGTAGCCCCTAGCGCCTACAATGAGCAGTTCTTC.

V usage is TRBV9 and J usage is TRBJ2-2; D may match TRBD1 or TRBD2 (6 bases each). This CDR3 is built from 18 residues. V lost 0 bases and J 0 bases, leaving 15 bases between the germline ends. Germline CDR1 and CDR2: SGDLS and YYNGEE. CDR3 sequence (DNA): TGTGCCAGCAGCGTAGGGGGGCTCGGCGGGGCGAACACCGGGGAGCTGTTTTTT. Translation: CASSVGGLGGANTGELFF.

The chain links TRBV30 to TRBJ2-3, with TRBD1 as a possible D gene (5 bases). The CDR3 has 12 amino acids. CDR1 and CDR2 from the germline V gene are GTSNPN and SVGIG (reference sequence). The V and J ends lost 5 bases and 5 bases respectively, with 11 bases between them. The CDR3 coding sequence is TGTGCCTGGCAGGGATCTAGAGATACGCAGTATTTT. Translated, it gives CAWQGSRDTQYF.

The J gene is TRBJ2-5, the V gene TRBV29-1, with 10 bases lining up with TRBD1. Germline trimming cut 6 bases from V and 5 bases from J; bases unmatched to any gene: 9. CDR1 is SQVTM, CDR2 ANQGSEA, per germline. This CDR3 comprises 14 residues. CDR3 nucleotide sequence: TGCAGCGTCGCCCGGACAGGGGGTTTGGAGACCCAGTACTTC. This codes for CSVARTGGLETQYF.

The DNA of the CDR3 is TGTGCCAGCAGCCAAGAGTGGCAGGGTGTATATGGCTACACCTTC. It yields the protein CASSQEWQGVYGYTF. J is TRBJ1-2 and V is TRBV14; perhaps TRBD1 as D (5 bases). This CDR3 is built from 15 residues. Germline assignment: CDR1 SGHDN and CDR2 FVKESK. V gave up 0 bases and J gave up 5 bases, with 13 bases separating them.

The chain joins TRBV5-1 to TRBJ2-5; 9 nucleotides line up with TRBD2. This CDR3 region has 14 residues. Trimming cost V 1 base and J 4 bases; bases outside gene matches: 2. Germline CDR1 and CDR2: SGHRS and YFSETQ. CDR3 DNA sequence: TGCGCCAGCAGCTTGCAGACTAGCGGAGAGACCCAGTACTTC. Its protein product is CASSLQTSGETQYF. Variable domain in full (rest from reference TRBV5-1 and TRBJ2-5): KAGVTQTPRYLIKTRGQQVTLSCSPISGHRSVSWYQQTPGQGLQFLFEYFSETQRNKGNFPGRFSGRQFSNSRSEMNVSTLELGDSALYLCASSLQTSGETQYFGPGTRLLVL.

The genes are TRBV7-3 and TRBJ2-1; weak D call: TRBD2 (5 bases). The CDR3 runs 13 residues. Between the trimmed V and J ends, which lost 3 bases and 7 bases, there was a span of 10 bases. The germline CDR1 and CDR2 sequences are SGHTA and FQGTGA. The CDR3 loop is CASSLTRDNEQFF. In DNA form, the CDR3 reads TGTGCCAGCAGCTTGACGAGGGATAATGAGCAGTTCTTC. Supplemented by reference TRBV7-3 and TRBJ2-1, the full variable domain reads GAGVSQTPSNKVTEKGKYVELRCDPISGHTALYWYRQSLGQGPEFLIYFQGTGAADDSGLPNDRFFAVRPEGSVSTLKIQRTERGDSAVYLCASSLTRDNEQFFGPGTRLTVL.

The genes are TRBV5-1 and TRBJ2-5; TRBD1 matches 9 bases. This CDR3 region has 17 residues. Losses at the gene ends were 4 bases for V and 4 bases for J; bases not matched to a gene: 14. The germline CDR1 and CDR2 sequences are SGHRS and YFSETQ. The CDR3 protein is CASSRSVLGQGGETQYF. The CDR3 bases are TGCGCCAGCAGCCGATCGGTATTGGGACAGGGCGGAGAGACCCAGTACTTC.

V and J are TRBV11-3 and TRBJ2-1, with a possible D match to TRBD2 (6 bases). V dropped 5 bases and J dropped 2 bases, with 13 bases sitting between them. This CDR3 is 15 amino acids long. The V gene's germline CDR1 is SGHNT and CDR2 YENEEA. CDR3 region: CASSIRDSAYNEQFF. For the CDR3, the DNA is TGTGCCAGCAGCATACGGGACTCAGCCTACAATGAGCAGTTCTTC.

This chain connects TRBV5-1 to TRBJ1-1, with 7 positions matching TRBD1. V shed 4 bases, J shed 5 bases, and the junction held 8 bases outside the gene matches. Germline lookup yields CDR1 SGHRS and CDR2 YFSETQ. The CDR3 sequence is 14 residues long. As DNA, the CDR3 is TGCGCCAGCAGCAGTACTGCAGGGGGTACTGAAGCTTTCTTT. Amino acids: CASSSTAGGTEAFF.

Details on this clone: Other DNA sequences within the sample encode an identical CDR3. The chain has TRBV6-5 and TRBJ2-7, with 9 bases aligning to TRBD1. The CDR3 consists of 14 residues. V shed 3 bases, J shed 4 bases, and the junction held 4 bases outside the gene matches. Germline V gene sequence: CDR1 MNHEY, CDR2 SVGAGI. The CDR3 sequence is CASSYPGQGYEQYF. CDR3 bases: TGTGCCAGCAGTTATCCGGGACAGGGTTACGAGCAGTACTTC.

The V and J genes are TRBV25-1 and TRBJ2-7; TRBD1 agrees at 9 bases. CDR1 and CDR2 from the germline V gene are MGHDK and SYGVNS. V shed 4 bases, J shed 2 bases, and the junction held 6 bases outside the gene matches. CDR3 size: 15 residues. The CDR3 spells CASSGDRDSPYEQYF. The CDR3 DNA follows: TGTGCCAGCAGTGGGGACAGGGATTCCCCCTACGAGCAGTACTTC.

The chain combines TRBV28 with TRBJ2-1; TRBD2 agrees at 12 bases. In germline, CDR1 is MDHEN, CDR2 SYDVKM. V was pared by 5 bases and J by 12 bases, with 2 bases of the junction left unmatched. The length of the CDR3 is 12 residues. The DNA of the CDR3 is TGTGCCAGCAGTCCGGGACTAGCGGGGCAGTTCTTC. It specifies CASSPGLAGQFF.

This sequence joins TRBV5-1 and TRBJ2-5, with 10 bases fitting TRBD2. Per the germline V gene, CDR1 is SGHRS and CDR2 is YFSETQ. Trimming at V came to 0 bases and at J to 1 base, leaving 15 bases not matched to a gene. The CDR3 is 20 residues long. This chain's CDR3 is CASSLGGSVIRTSGQETQYF. CDR3 DNA: TGCGCCAGCAGCTTGGGAGGAAGTGTGATTAGGACTAGCGGCCAAGAGACCCAGTACTTC.

This sequence joins TRBV9 and TRBJ1-1, with D tentatively TRBD1 (5 bases). With 0 bases removed from V and 0 bases from J, the gap between germline ends came to 12 bases. This CDR3 is 16 amino acids long. Germline loops: CDR1 SGDLS, CDR2 YYNGEE. The CDR3 reads CASSVVPLDMNTEAFF. For the CDR3, the DNA is TGTGCCAGCAGCGTAGTCCCTTTGGACATGAACACTGAAGCTTTCTTT.

The chain has TRBV10-3 and TRBJ2-1, with D perhaps matching TRBD1 or TRBD2 (5 bases each). V was trimmed by 2 bases and J by 13 bases, leaving 27 bases between them. Germline V gene sequence: CDR1 ENHRY, CDR2 SYGVKD. The CDR3 extends over 17 amino acids. The CDR3 spells CAISEPRQRDPGNLQFF. The CDR3 nucleotides are TGTGCCATCAGTGAGCCCCGGCAACGGGACCCCGGGAACTTACAGTTCTTC.

This rearrangement joins TRBV11-2 to TRBJ1-5; D is unclear. Germline V gene lookup returns CDR1 SGHAT and CDR2 FQNNGV. The V end lost 5 bases, the J end lost 1 base, and 15 bases lay between the germline ends. This CDR3 has 16 residues. The CDR3 region has the DNA TGTGCCAGCAGCCTTGCCCTCCGATGGAGCAATCAGCCCCAGCATTTT. Encoded protein: CASSLALRWSNQPQHF.

The chain is built from TRBV5-1 and TRBJ1-1; D uncertain. V lost 1 base, J lost 4 bases, and 20 bases lay in between. This CDR3 has 17 amino acids. From germline, CDR1 is SGHRS and CDR2 YFSETQ. CDR3 bases: TGCGCCAGCAGCTTGACTTCTACGAGGGTTAGAACCACTGAAGCTTTCTTT. Amino acids: CASSLTSTRVRTTEAFF. Full variable domain (remainder filled in from reference TRBV5-1 and TRBJ1-1): KAGVTQTPRYLIKTRGQQVTLSCSPISGHRSVSWYQQTPGQGLQFLFEYFSETQRNKGNFPGRFSGRQFSNSRSEMNVSTLELGDSALYLCASSLTSTRVRTTEAFFGQGTRLTVV.